The entry below gives a single T cell receptor beta chain sequence along with its context. Its specific antigen is unknown. There are no base qualities to consult, and no much larger clone falls within one base. The collaborating institutions used their own protocols to collect whole blood in K2EDTA tubes. For TCRbeta analysis, collaborators shipped samples as frozen whole blood, isolated PBMCs, or DNA extracted from either of those sample types. TCRbeta CDR3 regions were amplified from genomic DNA using the immunoSEQ Assay, a bias-controlled multiplex PCR. As for how the authors treated the data: The number of nucleated cells in each sample was estimated from the amplification of reference gene primers within the assay. Sequence reads were collapsed and filtered to measure the absolute abundance of every unique TCRbeta CDR3 rearrangement. For each sample, productive Simpson clonality was calculated as the square root of Simpson's diversity index across productive rearrangements. Sourced from immuneACCESS, this table was stored by TCRdb with only in-frame sequences that have V and J called. A share of the clones is absent; for the studies checked, an unresolved V gene accounts for under half, and the remainder has no known explanation. The V and J calls and clone size were taken over from that table, and D and trimming were inferred from the DNA. For this sample the table gives about 280,000 clones, of which approximately 86% were detected only once. The top ten clones comprise roughly 9% of the sample.

These data come from a study of blood T cell repertoires in COVID-19 (dated by TCRdb to the early 2020s). About the full investigation: Samples from collaborators originated in the United States, Italy and Spain and spanned both the acute and convalescent phases of COVID-19. The prospective study material was composed of cDNA or gDNA derived from T cells, B-cell-depleted T cells, or PBMCs. Subjects who had been exposed to COVID-19, were actively infected with it, or had recovered from it provided the deeply sampled blood TCRbeta repertoires that made up the dataset. The repertoires were made available in a free public database intended to serve as a resource for research on the immune response to SARS-CoV-2. The samples were drawn from the first 160 participants of the ongoing ImmuneRACE study and from 1,254 subjects provided by 6 global collaborators. Nearly every sample came with metadata listing a de-identified subject ID, COVID-19 status, age in years and sex. Where available, HLA class I and class II types were taken from metadata supplied by the sample provider and were not determined by assay-based typing.

Study-level results and caveats: The quantity of clinical and demographic metadata differed by source and by participant and was supplied without curation.

CDR1 and CDR2 are drawn from the germline V gene: LGHNA, YSLEER. The CDR3 runs 16 residues from the cysteine to the phenylalanine. Solely the CDR3 DNA is kept, with 48 bases framed from the first base. V and J are trimmed by 0 bases and 7 bases, and the gene matches miss 6 bases of the junction. The TCR sequence derives from a man aged 18 to 35 with active or convalescent COVID-19. The chain was built from TRBV4-3 and TRBJ1-6; a stretch of 7 junction bases matches TRBD1. Source material: peripheral blood. The CDR3 region: CASSQDVQGGNSPLHF. The nucleotides are TGCGCCAGCAGCCAAGATGTCCAGGGGGGAAATTCACCCCTCCACTTT.